This T cell receptor (beta chain) emerged from a study of blood T cell repertoires in COVID-19. This clone is a singleton in its sample. Other DNA sequences in the same sample also yield this CDR3. Per the authors' pipeline: Amplifying reference gene primers gave estimates of nucleated cell counts. Assay: immunoSEQ multiplex PCR; the TCRdb copy retains only in-frame clones and omits some. From that table come the V and J calls and clone size; the DNA was used to work out D and trimming. The sample shows about 380,000 clones, about four fifths of them seen only once. From germline, CDR1 is MNHNS and CDR2 SASEGT. This CDR3 spans 14 amino acids. V lost 3 bases to trimming and J lost 3 bases, with 11 bases between them.

The receptor's source is a human donor with acute or convalescent COVID-19. The donor label of this sample is uncertain. The genes are TRBV6-1 and TRBJ1-1; perhaps TRBD1 as D (5 bases). Source material: peripheral blood. The CDR3 loop is CASSDPGLYTEAFF. DNA for the CDR3: TGTGCCAGCAGTGACCCAGGGTTATACACTGAAGCTTTCTTT.